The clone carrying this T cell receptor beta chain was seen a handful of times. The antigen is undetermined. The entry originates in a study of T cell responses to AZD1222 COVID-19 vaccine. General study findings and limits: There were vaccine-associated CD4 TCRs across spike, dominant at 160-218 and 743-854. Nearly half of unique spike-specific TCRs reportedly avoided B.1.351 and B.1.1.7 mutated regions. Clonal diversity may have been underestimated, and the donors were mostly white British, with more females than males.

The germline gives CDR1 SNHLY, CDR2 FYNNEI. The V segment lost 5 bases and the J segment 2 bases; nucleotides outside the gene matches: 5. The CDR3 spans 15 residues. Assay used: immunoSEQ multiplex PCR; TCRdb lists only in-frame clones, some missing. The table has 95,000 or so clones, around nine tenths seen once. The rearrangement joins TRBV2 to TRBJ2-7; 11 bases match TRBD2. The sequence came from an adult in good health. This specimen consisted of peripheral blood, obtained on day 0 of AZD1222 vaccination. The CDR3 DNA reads TGTGCCAGCAGTTCTACTAGCGGGGGAGCCTACGAGCAGTACTTC. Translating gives CASSSTSGGAYEQYF.